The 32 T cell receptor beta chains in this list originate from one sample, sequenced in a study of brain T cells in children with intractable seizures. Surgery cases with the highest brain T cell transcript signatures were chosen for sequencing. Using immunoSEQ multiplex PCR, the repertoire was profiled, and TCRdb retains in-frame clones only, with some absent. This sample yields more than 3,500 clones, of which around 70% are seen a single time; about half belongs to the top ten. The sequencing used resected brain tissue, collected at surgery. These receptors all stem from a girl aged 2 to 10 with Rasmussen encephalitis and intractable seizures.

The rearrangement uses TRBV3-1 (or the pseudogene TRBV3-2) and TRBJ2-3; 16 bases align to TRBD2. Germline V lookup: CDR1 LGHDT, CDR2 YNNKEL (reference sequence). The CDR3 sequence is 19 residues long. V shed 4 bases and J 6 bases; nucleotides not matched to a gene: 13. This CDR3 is CASSLKGLAGGPFADTQYF. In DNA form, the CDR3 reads TGTGCCAGCAGCCTAAAGGGACTAGCGGGGGGGCCTTTTGCGGATACGCAGTATTTT.

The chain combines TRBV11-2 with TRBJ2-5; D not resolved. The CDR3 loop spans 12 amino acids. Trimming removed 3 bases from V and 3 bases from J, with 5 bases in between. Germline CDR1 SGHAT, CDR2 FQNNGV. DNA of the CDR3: TGTGCCAGCAGCTTGTCTAAAGAGACCCAGTACTTC. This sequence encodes CASSLSKETQYF.

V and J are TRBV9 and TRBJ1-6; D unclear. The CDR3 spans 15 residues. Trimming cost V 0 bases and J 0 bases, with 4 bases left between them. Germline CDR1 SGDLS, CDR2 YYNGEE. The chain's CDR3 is CASSVGNSYNSPLHF. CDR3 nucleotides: TGTGCCAGCAGCGTAGGGAACTCCTATAATTCACCCCTCCACTTT.

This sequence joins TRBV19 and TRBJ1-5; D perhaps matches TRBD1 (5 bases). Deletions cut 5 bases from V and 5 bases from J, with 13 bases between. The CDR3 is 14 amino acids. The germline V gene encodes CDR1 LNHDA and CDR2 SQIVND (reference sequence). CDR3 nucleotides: TGTGCCAGTAGTCAACAGGCGTTAGATCAGCCCCAGCATTTT. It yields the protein CASSQQALDQPQHF.

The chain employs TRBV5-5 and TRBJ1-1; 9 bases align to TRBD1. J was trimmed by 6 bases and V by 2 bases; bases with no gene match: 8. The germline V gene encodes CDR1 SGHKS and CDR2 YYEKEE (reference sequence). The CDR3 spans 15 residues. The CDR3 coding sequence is TGTGCCAGCAGCTTCCTACAGGGGGCCCGGGCTGAAGCTTTCTTT. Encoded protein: CASSFLQGARAEAFF.

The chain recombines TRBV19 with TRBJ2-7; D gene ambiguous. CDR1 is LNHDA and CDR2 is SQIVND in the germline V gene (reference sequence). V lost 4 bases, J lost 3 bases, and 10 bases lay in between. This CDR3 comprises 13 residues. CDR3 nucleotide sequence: TGTGCCAGTAGTAAGGGCGAACTCTACGAGCAGTACTTC. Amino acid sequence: CASSKGELYEQYF.

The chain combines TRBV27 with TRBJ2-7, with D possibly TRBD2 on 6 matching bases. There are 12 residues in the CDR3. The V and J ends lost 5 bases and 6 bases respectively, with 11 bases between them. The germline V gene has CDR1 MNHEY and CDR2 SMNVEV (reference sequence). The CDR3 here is CASSGDWVEQYF. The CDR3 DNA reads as TGTGCCAGCAGTGGGGACTGGGTCGAGCAGTACTTC.

DNA of the CDR3: TGTGCCAGCTCACCGGGGCAGGGAAACCTTGAAAAACTGTTTTTT. It codes for CASSPGQGNLEKLFF. J is TRBJ1-4 and V is TRBV18; tentatively, D is TRBD1 (5 bases). Trimming removed 3 bases at V and 7 bases at J, with 15 bases between. The CDR3 runs to 15 residues. Germline CDR1 reads KGHSH; CDR2 reads LQKENI.

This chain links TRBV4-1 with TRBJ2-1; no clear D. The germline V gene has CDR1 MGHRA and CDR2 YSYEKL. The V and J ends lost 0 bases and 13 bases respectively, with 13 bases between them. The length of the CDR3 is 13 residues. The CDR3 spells CASSQDANPQQFF. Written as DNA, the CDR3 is TGCGCCAGCAGCCAAGATGCGAACCCACAACAGTTCTTC.

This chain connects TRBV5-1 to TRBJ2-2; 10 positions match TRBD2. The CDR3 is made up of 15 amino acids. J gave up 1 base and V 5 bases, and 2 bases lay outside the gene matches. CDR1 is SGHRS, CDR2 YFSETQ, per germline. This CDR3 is CASRWTSGNTGELFF. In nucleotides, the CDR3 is TGCGCCAGCAGGTGGACTAGCGGGAACACCGGGGAGCTGTTTTTT.

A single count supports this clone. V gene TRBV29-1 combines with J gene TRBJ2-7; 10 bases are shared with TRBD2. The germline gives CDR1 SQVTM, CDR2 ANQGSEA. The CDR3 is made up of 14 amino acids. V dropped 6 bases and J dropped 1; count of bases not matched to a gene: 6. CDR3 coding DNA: TGCAGCGTCTGGGGGACTAGCGATTCCTACGAGCAGTACTTC. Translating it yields CSVWGTSDSYEQYF.

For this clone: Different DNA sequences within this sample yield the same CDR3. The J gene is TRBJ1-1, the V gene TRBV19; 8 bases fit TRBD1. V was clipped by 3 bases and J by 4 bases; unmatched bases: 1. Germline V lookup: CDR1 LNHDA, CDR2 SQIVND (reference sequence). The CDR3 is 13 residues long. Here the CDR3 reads CASSIGTGTEAFF. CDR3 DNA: TGTGCCAGTAGTATCGGGACAGGCACTGAAGCTTTCTTT. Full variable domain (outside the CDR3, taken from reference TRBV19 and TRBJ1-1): DGGITQSPKYLFRKEGQNVTLSCEQNLNHDAMYWYRQDPGQGLRLIYYSQIVNDFQKGDIAEGYSVSREKKESFPLTVTSAQKNPTAFYLCASSIGTGTEAFFGQGTRLTVV.

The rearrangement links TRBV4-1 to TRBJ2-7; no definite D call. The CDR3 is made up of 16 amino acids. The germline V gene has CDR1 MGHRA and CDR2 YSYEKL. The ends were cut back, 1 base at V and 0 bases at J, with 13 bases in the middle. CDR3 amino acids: CASSQVTPISSYEQYF. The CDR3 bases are TGCGCCAGCAGCCAAGTCACCCCTATTAGCTCCTACGAGCAGTACTTC.

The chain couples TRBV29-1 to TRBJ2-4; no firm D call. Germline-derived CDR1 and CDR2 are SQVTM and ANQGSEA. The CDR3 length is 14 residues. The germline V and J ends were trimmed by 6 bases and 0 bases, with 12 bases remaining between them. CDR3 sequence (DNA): TGCAGCGTCCAAAACAGACTAGCCAAAAACATTCAGTACTTC. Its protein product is CSVQNRLAKNIQYF.

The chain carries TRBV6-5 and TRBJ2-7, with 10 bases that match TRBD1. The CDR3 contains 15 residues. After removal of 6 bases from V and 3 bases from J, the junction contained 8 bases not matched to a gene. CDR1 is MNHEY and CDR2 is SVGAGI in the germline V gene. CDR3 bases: TGTGCCAGCAGACGACAGGGGGCGTTAGGCTACGAGCAGTACTTC. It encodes CASRRQGALGYEQYF.

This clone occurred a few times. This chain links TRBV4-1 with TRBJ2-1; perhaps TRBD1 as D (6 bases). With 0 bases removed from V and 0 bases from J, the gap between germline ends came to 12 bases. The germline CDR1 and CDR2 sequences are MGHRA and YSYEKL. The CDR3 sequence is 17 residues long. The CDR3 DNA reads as TGCGCCAGCAGCCAAGACGCCGGACAGAGCTCCTACAATGAGCAGTTCTTC. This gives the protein CASSQDAGQSSYNEQFF.

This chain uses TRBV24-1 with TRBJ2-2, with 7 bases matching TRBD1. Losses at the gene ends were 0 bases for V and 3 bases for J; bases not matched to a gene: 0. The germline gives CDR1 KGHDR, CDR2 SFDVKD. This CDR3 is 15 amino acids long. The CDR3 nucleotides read TGTGCCACCAGTGATTTGGGACAGGACACCGGGGAGCTGTTTTTT. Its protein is CATSDLGQDTGELFF.

In nucleotides, the CDR3 is TGTGCCAGCAGTGAAATTAAAGGGGGCCGACTGAACACTGAAGCTTTCTTT. It is translated as CASSEIKGGRLNTEAFF. The chain links TRBV2 to TRBJ1-1; the match to TRBD1 covers 7 bases. The CDR3 has 17 amino acids. Germline trimming cut 2 bases from V and 0 bases from J; bases unmatched to any gene: 9. The germline gives CDR1 SNHLY, CDR2 FYNNEI.

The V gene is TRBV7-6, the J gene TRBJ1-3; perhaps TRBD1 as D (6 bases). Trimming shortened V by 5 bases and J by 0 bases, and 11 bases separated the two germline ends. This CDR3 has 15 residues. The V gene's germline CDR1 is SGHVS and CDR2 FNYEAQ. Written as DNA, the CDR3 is TGTGCCAGCAGCCCCCAGGGGACCTCTGGAAACACCATATATTTT. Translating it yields CASSPQGTSGNTIYF.

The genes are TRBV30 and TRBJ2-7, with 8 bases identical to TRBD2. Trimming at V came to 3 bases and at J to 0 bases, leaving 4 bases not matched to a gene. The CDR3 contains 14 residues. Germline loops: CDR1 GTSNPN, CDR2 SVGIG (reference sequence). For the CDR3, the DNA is TGTGCCTGGAGAGCGGGGGTGGGCTCCTACGAGCAGTACTTC. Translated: CAWRAGVGSYEQYF.

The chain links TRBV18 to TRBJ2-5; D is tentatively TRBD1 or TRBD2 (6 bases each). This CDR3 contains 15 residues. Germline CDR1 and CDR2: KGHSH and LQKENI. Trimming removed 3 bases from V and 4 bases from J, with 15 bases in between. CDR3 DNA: TGTGCCAGCTCACCGTCATGGGGGGCGGCAGAGACCCAGTACTTC. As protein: CASSPSWGAAETQYF.

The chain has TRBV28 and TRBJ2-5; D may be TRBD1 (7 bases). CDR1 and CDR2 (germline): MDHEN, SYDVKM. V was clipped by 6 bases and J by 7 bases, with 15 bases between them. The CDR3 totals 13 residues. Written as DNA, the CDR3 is TGTGCCAGCAGCACGACAGGGCGGGGGACCCAGTACTTC. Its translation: CASSTTGRGTQYF.

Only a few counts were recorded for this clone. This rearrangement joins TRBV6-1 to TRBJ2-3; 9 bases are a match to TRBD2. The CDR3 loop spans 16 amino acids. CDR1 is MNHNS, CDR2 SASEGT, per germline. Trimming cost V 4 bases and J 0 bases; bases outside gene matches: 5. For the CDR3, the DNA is TGTGCCAGCAGTGTCTCTAGCGGGGCGAGCACAGATACGCAGTATTTT. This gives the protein CASSVSSGASTDTQYF.

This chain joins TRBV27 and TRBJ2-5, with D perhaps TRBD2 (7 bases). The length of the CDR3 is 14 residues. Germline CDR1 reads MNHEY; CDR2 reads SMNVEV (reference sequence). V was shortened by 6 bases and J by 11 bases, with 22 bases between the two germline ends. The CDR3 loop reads CASSPVAGASLQYF. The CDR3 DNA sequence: TGTGCCAGCAGCCCGGTGGCGGGGGCCTCTTTGCAGTACTTC.

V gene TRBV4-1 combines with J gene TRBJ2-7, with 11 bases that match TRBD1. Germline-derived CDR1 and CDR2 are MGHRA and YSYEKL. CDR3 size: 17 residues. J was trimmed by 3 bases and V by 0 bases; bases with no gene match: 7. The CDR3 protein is CASSQDGWTGGDYEQYF. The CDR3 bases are TGCGCCAGCAGCCAAGATGGTTGGACAGGGGGCGACTACGAGCAGTACTTC.

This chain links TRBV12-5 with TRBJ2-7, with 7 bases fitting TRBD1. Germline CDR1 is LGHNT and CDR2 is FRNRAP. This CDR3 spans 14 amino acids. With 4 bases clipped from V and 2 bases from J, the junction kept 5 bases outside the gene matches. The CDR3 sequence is CASGSTGKAYEQYF. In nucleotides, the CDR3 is TGTGCTAGTGGTTCGACAGGGAAAGCCTACGAGCAGTACTTC.

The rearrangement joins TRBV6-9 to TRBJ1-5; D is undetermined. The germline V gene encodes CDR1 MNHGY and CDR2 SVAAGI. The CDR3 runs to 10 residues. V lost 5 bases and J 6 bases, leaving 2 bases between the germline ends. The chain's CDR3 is CASSGQPQHF. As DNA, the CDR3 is TGTGCCAGCAGTGGTCAGCCCCAGCATTTT.

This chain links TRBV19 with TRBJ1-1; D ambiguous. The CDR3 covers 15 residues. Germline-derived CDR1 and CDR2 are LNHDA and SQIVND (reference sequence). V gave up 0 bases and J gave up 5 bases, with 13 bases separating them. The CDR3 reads CASSIDTRGWTEAFF. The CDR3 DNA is TGTGCCAGTAGTATAGATACGAGAGGGTGGACTGAAGCTTTCTTT.

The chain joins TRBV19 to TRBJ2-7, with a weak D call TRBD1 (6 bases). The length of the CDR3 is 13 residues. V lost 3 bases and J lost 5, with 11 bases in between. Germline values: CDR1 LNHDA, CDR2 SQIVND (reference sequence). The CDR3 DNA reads TGTGCCAGTAGTATGTCCAGGGGACACGAGCAGTACTTC. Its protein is CASSMSRGHEQYF.

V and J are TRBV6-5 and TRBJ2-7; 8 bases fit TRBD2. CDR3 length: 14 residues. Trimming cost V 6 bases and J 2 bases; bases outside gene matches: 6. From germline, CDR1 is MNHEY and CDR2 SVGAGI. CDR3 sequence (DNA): TGTGCCAGCAGCGCTGCCGGGAGGGCCTACGAGCAGTACTTC. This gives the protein CASSAAGRAYEQYF.

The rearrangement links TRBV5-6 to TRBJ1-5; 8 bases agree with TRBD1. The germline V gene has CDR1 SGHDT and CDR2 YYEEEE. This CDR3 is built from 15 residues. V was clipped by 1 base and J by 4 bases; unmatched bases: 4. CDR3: CASSLWDRRNQPQHF. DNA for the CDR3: TGTGCCAGCAGCTTGTGGGACAGGAGAAATCAGCCCCAGCATTTT.

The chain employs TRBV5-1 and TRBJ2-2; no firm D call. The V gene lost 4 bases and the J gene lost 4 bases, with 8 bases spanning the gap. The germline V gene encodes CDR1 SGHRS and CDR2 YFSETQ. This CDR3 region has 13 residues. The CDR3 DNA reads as TGCGCCAGCAGCCTACGTACCACCGGGGAGCTGTTTTTT. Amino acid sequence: CASSLRTTGELFF.